This TCR beta chain was sequenced in a study of blood T cell repertoires in COVID-19. Study-wide background: Sites across the United States, Italy and Spain contributed samples from acute and convalescent COVID-19. PBMCs, B-cell-depleted T cells, or T cells were the source of the cDNA or gDNA that made up the material.

In the original analysis: Amplification from reference gene primers served as the basis for estimated nucleated cell counts. Here immunoSEQ multiplex PCR was the method, and the copy in TCRdb shows in-frame clones only, minus some. V and J calls and clone size are those listed in that table; D and trimming were worked out from the DNA. This table has 150,000 to 200,000 clones, 89% appearing once. The TCR comes from a man aged 18 to 30 who had recovered from COVID-19. Sample: peripheral blood.

The CDR3 coding sequence is TGTGCCAGCAGTTACACTGGACAGAACACTGAAGCTTTCTTT. Translating gives CASSYTGQNTEAFF. The V call is TRBV6-2 or TRBV6-3, the J call TRBJ1-1; weak D call: TRBD1 (5 bases). CDR3 length: 14 amino acids. Trimming cost V 2 bases and J 1 base, with 8 bases left between them. Germline assignment: CDR1 MNHEY and CDR2 SVGEGT.